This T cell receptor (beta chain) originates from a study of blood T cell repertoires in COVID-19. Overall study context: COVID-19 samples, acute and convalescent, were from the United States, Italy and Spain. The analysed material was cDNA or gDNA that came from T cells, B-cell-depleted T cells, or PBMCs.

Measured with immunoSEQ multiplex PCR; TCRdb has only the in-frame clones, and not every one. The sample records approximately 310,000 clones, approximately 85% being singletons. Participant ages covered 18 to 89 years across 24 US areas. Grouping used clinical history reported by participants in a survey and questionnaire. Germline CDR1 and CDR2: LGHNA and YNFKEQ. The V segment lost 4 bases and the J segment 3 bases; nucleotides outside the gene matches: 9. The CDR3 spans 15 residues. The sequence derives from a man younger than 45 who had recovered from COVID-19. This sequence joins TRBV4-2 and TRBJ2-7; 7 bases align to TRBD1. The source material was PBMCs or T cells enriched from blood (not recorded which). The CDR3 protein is CASSPTAGTVYEQYF. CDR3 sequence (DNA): TGTGCCAGCAGCCCCACCGCCGGGACAGTCTACGAGCAGTACTTC.